A single T cell receptor beta chain is shown here with its context. This sample is part of a study of T cells in tuberculosis. Germline values: CDR1 MNHEY, CDR2 SVGAGI. Trimming at V came to 6 bases and at J to 3 bases, leaving 6 bases not matched to a gene. There are 14 residues in the CDR3. Assay: immunoSEQ multiplex PCR; the TCRdb copy retains only in-frame clones and omits some. The sample shows some 41,000 clones, roughly 93% of them seen only once. The TCR originated in a donor between 10 and 35 years old with latent tuberculosis or without tuberculosis infection. Some clones in this sample may be carry-over from other donors' samples. V and J are TRBV6-5 and TRBJ2-7, with 9 bases matching TRBD2. Material for sequencing was PBMCs. CDR3 sequence: CASSPSGGNYEQYF. Here the CDR3 DNA reads TGTGCCAGCAGCCCCAGCGGGGGGAACTACGAGCAGTACTTC.